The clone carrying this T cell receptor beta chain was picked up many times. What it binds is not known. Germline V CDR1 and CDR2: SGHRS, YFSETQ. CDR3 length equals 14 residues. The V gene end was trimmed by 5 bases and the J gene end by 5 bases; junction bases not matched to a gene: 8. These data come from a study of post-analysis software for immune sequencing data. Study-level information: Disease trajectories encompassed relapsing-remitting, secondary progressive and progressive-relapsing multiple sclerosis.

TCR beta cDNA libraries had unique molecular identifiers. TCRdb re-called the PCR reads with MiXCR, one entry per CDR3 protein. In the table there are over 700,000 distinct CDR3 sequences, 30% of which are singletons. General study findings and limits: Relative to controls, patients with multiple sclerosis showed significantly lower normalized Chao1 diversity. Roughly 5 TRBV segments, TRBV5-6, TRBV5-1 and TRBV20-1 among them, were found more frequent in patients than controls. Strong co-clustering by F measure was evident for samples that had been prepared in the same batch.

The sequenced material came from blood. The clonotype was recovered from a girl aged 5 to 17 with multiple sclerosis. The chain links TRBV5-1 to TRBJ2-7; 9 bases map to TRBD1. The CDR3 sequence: CASRLDRGVNEQYF. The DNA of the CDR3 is TGCGCCAGCAGACTGGACAGGGGAGTAAACGAGCAGTACTTC.